This T cell receptor beta chain was sequenced during a study of T cells after yellow fever vaccination. For the study at large: Some fractions had low cell numbers, and these were prepared with SMART-Seq v4 Ultra Low Input.

Whole-study results and caveats: Highly abundant clonotypes carried over from the bulk population could end up in FACS-sorted repertoires as contaminants. Although most clonotypes did not, a small share appeared in both CD4 and CD8 compartments. Most clones from primary vaccination resurfaced after the booster (around 97% CD4, less than 90% CD8).

Via MiXCR, TCRdb re-called the 5' RACE reads, giving one row per CDR3 protein. The data contain 500,000 to 650,000 distinct CDR3 sequences, roughly a sixth of them singletons. This clonotype was seen repeatedly, ten times or more. What it recognizes is unknown. Germline V lookup: CDR1 MNHEY, CDR2 SMNVEV (reference sequence). The length of the CDR3 is 14 residues. The V and J ends lost 2 bases and 5 bases respectively, with 12 bases between them. Sequencing was performed on PBMCs, taken about 5 days after the first yellow fever vaccination. The chain links TRBV27 to TRBJ1-2; weak D call: TRBD1 (6 bases). This clonotype was obtained from a man aged 18 to 30 who received the YFV17D yellow fever vaccine. CDR3 in amino acids: CASSLNDGQYGYTF. CDR3 DNA: TGTGCCAGCAGTTTAAACGACGGACAGTATGGCTACACCTTC.